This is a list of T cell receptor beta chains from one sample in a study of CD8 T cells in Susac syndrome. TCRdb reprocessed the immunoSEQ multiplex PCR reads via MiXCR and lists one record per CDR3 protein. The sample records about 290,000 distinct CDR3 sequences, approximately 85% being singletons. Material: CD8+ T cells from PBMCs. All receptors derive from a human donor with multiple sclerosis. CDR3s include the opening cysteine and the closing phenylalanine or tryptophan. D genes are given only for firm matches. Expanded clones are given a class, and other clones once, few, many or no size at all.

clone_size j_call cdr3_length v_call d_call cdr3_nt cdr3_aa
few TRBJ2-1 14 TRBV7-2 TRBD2 TGTGCCAGCAGCTCAGCGGGACTATCTAATGAGCAGTTCTTC CASSSAGLSNEQFF
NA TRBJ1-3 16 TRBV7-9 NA TGTGCCAGCAGCTTAGTTGGGGGAACCTCTGGAAACACCATATATTTT CASSLVGGTSGNTIYF
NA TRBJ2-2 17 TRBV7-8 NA TGTGCCAGCAGATCTTACAAGGACTTTCCCAACACCGGGGAGCTGTTTTTT CASRSYKDFPNTGELFF
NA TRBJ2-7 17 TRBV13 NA TGTGCCAGCAGCTCTTACATACTGGCACGGGGCTCCTACGAGCAGTACTTC CASSSYILARGSYEQYF
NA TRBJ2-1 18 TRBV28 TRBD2 TGTGCCAGCAGTTTCGTTTTAGCGGGAGGTCTCTCCTACAATGAGCAGTTCTTC CASSFVLAGGLSYNEQFF
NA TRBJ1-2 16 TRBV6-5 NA TGTGCCAGCAGTTACTATTCTGCGGATCCAATCTATGGCTACACCTTC CASSYYSADPIYGYTF
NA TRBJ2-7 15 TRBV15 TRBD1 TGTGCCACCAGCAGAGCCAGGGACAGAGATTACGAGCAGTACTTC CATSRARDRDYEQYF
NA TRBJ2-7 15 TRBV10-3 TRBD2 TGTGCCATCAGCGGAACCGGGACTAGCGGGAACGAGCAGTACTTC CAISGTGTSGNEQYF
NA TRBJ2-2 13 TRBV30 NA TGTGCCTGGATCGACGGAGGCGCCGGGGAGCTGTTTTTT CAWIDGGAGELFF
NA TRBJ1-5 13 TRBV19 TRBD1 TGTGCCAGCTGGGACAGCCGCAATCAGCCCCAGCATTTT CASWDSRNQPQHF
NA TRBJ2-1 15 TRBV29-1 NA TGCAGCGTTGAGGGGGGACAGATATCCTACAATGAGCAGTTCTTC CSVEGGQISYNEQFF
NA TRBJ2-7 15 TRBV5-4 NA TGTGCCAGCAGCCCGCTGGGACCTGGGCAGAGTGAGCAGTACTTC CASSPLGPGQSEQYF
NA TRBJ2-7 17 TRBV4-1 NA TGCGCCAGCAGCCAAGCGGCGGCCGCAGGGCCCTTCTACGAGCAGTACTTC CASSQAAAAGPFYEQYF
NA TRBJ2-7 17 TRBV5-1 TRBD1 TGCGCCAGCAGCTTGGATGTCTCGCGGACAGGGGCCTACGAGCAGTACTTC CASSLDVSRTGAYEQYF
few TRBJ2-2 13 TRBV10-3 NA TGTGCCATCAGTGAGTCAACGGGAACAGAGCTGTTTTTT CAISESTGTELFF
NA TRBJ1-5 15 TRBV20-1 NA TGCAGTGCTAGTGGGGTGGGGCAGGGGAATCAGCCCCAGCATTTT CSASGVGQGNQPQHF
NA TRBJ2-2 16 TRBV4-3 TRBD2 TGCGCCAGCAGCTATAGCGGGAGGGTAACGTTTGGGGAGCTGTTTTTT CASSYSGRVTFGELFF
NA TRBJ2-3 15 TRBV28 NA TGTGCCAGCAGTTTGGTCGTGAGCTCCACAGATACGCAGTATTTT CASSLVVSSTDTQYF
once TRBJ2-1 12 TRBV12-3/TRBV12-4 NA TGTGCCAGCAGTTTTGAATTGAATGAGCAGTTCTTC CASSFELNEQFF
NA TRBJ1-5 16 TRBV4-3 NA TGCGCCAGCAGCCAGGCCTGGGGGGGCTTAAGTCAGCCCCAGCATTTT CASSQAWGGLSQPQHF
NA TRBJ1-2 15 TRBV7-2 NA TGTGCCAGCAGCCCCCGGCTCGGCCTAAGCTATGGCTACACCTTC CASSPRLGLSYGYTF
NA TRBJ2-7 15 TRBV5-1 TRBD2 TGCGCCAGCAGCTTGGCCCTAGCGGGAGCCTACGAGCAGTACTTC CASSLALAGAYEQYF
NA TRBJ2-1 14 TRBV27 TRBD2 TGTGCCAGCACTCCGGGACTAGCATCCGATGAGCAGTTCTTC CASTPGLASDEQFF
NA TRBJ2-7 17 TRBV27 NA TGTGCCAGCAGTTTTATCGGCGGGGCGGGGCACTCCTACGAGCAGTACTTC CASSFIGGAGHSYEQYF
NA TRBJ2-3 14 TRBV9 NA TGTGCCTCCTCCCTAGGCGGATACACAGATACGCAGTATTTT CASSLGGYTDTQYF
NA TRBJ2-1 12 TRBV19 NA TGTGCCAGTAGTATCTGGGGCAATGAGCAGTTCTTC CASSIWGNEQFF
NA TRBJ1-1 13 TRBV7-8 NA TGTGCCAGCAGCCCCACAGGAAACACTGAAGTTTTCTTT CASSPTGNTEVFF
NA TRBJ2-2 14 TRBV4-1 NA TGCGCCAGCAGCCAAGGTGTCATCACCGGGGAGCTGTTTTTT CASSQGVITGELFF
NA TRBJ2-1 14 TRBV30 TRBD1 TGTGCCTGGGAACCCGGGACAGGGGTCAATGAGCAGTTCTTC CAWEPGTGVNEQFF
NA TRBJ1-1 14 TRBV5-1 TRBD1 TGCGCCAGCAGCTTGAGGGGGCAGGACACTGAAGCTTTCTTT CASSLRGQDTEAFF
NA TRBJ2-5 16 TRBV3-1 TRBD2 TGTGCCAGCAGCCAAGATTTAGGCGGGAGGGAGGAGACCCAGTACTTC CASSQDLGGREETQYF
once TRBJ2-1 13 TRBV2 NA TGTGCCAGCGGAGGGCTAGGTTACAATGAGCAGTTCTTC CASGGLGYNEQFF
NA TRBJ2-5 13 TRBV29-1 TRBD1 TGCAGCGTACGGGACAGGGAACAAGAGACCCAGTACTTC CSVRDREQETQYF
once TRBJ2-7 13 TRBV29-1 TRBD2 TGCAGCGTTGAGACTAGCGAGACCTACGAGCAGTACTTC CSVETSETYEQYF